The sequence of this T cell receptor (beta chain) was determined in a study of shared clonotypes between healthy human individuals. Across the whole study: Those who served as donors were a couple of women and a few men between the ages of 18 and 49.

The length of the CDR3 is 13 residues. The V gene's germline CDR1 is SGDLS and CDR2 YYNGEE. The germline V and J ends were trimmed by 0 bases and 3 bases, with 4 bases remaining between them. This table comes from immunoSEQ multiplex PCR, and its TCRdb copy is limited to in-frame clones, with some not included. Among more than 2 million clones listed, approximately 94% were seen once. CD4+ cells underwent separation, giving CD45RA+ naive and CD45RA-negative memory subsets. This clone was seen more than once but under ten times. Other DNA sequences in the sample encode the same CDR3. Sequencing input: naive CD4+ T cells sorted from blood. Specified subset: CD45RA+ positively selected. This sequence was found in a young man in good health. The chain uses TRBV9 and TRBJ1-5; D gene ambiguous. CDR3 residues: CASSVGANQPQHF. The CDR3 DNA reads TGTGCCAGCAGCGTAGGTGCCAATCAGCCCCAGCATTTT. The whole variable domain, filled in from reference TRBV9 and TRBJ1-5, reads DSGVTQTPKHLITATGQRVTLRCSPRSGDLSVYWYQQSLDQGLQFLIQYYNGEERAKGNILERFSAQQFPDLHSELNLSSLELGDSALYFCASSVGANQPQHFGDGTRLSIL.